A single T cell receptor (beta chain) is shown here with its context. Germline CDR1 reads SGHRS; CDR2 reads YFSETQ. V lost 2 bases, J lost 7 bases, and 4 bases stayed unmatched. The CDR3 is 14 amino acids. This entry belongs to a study of CD8+ T cells in alopecia areata. Extracted RNA was reverse transcribed, and the resulting cDNA served as sequencing template. TCRdb's table, derived via immunoSEQ multiplex PCR, lists solely in-frame clones and lacks some. Among around 50,000 clones, approximately 96% were seen once, and the ten largest hold around a quarter. The source material was CD8+ T cells sorted from blood, sampled at week 0. The sequence came from a human donor with alopecia areata. The chain employs TRBV5-1 and TRBJ1-1; 11 nucleotides align to TRBD1. The CDR3 sequence is CASSLGQGADEAFF. CDR3 nucleotides: TGCGCCAGCAGCTTAGGACAGGGGGCTGATGAAGCTTTCTTT. Complete variable domain (other parts from reference TRBV5-1 and TRBJ1-1): KAGVTQTPRYLIKTRGQQVTLSCSPISGHRSVSWYQQTPGQGLQFLFEYFSETQRNKGNFPGRFSGRQFSNSRSEMNVSTLELGDSALYLCASSLGQGADEAFFGQGTRLTVV.